Following are 10 T cell receptor beta chains from one sample sequenced in a study of T cells in women clearing cervical HPV infection. TCRdb keeps only in-frame clones here, not all; method: immunoSEQ multiplex PCR. This listing includes roughly 31,000 clones. Material for sequencing was blood buffy coat. All receptors come from a woman between 18 and 69 years old with a cervical HPV16 infection that either progressed to CIN3+ or cleared (not recorded which).

The CDR3 region is CSVDWGGNIQYF. The DNA read from the CDR3 is TGCAGCGTTGATTGGGGGGGGAACATT. This chain links TRBV29-1 with TRBJ2-4, with 7 bases lining up with TRBD2. The read ends 3 residues before the CDR3 terminus; that terminus is restored from the germline J gene. The length of the CDR3 is 12 residues. V gave up 3 bases and J gave up 7 bases; unmatched junction bases: 3. The germline gives CDR1 SQVTM, CDR2 ANQGSEA.

Concerning this clone itself: The observed sequence ends 3 residues before the CDR3 terminus, with the missing tail filled in from the germline J gene. The chain carries TRBV9 and TRBJ2-7; a possible D gene is TRBD1 (5 bases). Germline V lookup: CDR1 SGDLS, CDR2 YYNGEE. V dropped 5 bases and J dropped 0 bases, with 18 bases sitting between them. CDR3 size: 16 residues. The part of the CDR3 DNA that was read is TGTGCCAGCAGTCCCCCGGCAGGGCAGAGCTCCTACGAG. Translated, it gives CASSPPAGQSSYE. The entire CDR3 reads CASSPPAGQSSYEQYF.

On this clone itself: The DNA ends 3 residues before the CDR3 does, and the rest of the CDR3 is filled in from the germline J gene. J is TRBJ2-1 and V is TRBV10-2, with a possible D match to TRBD2 (6 bases). CDR1 is WSHSY, CDR2 SAAADI, per germline. With 2 bases removed from V and 9 bases from J, the gap between germline ends came to 11 bases. This CDR3 is built from 13 residues. CDR3 DNA (partial): TGCGCCAGCAGTGAGGCCGGACTAATTGAG. It translates to CASSEAGLIE. The entire CDR3 is CASSEAGLIEQFF.

For this clone: The read ends 3 residues before the CDR3 terminus; that terminus is restored from the germline J gene. This chain uses TRBV19 with TRBJ1-1; a weak D match, TRBD1 (6 bases). This CDR3 contains 16 residues. CDR1 is LNHDA and CDR2 is SQIVND in the germline V gene (reference sequence). The ends were cut back, 2 bases at V and 5 bases at J, with 18 bases in the middle. The CDR3 loop reads CASSISRGARRTEAFF. The sequenced part of the CDR3 DNA is TGTGCCAGTAGTATAAGCCGGGGGGCGCGGCGGACTGAA.

About this clone itself: With the read ending 3 residues before the CDR3 end, the germline J gene is used to fill in that end. The chain recombines TRBV28 with TRBJ1-4; D call uncertain. The length of the CDR3 is 12 residues. CDR1 and CDR2 from the germline V gene are MDHEN and SYDVKM. The CDR3 spells CASSLWPGGLFF. The covered CDR3 bases are TGTGCCAGCAGTTTATGGCCAGGTGGA.

On this clone: The CDR3 extends 3 residues past the end of the read, so its final part is completed from the germline J gene. The chain uses TRBV19 and TRBJ1-5, with D unresolved. The V gene's germline CDR1 is LNHDA and CDR2 SQIVND (reference sequence). The CDR3 has 12 residues. Trimming took 2 bases from V and 4 from J, leaving 3 bases between them. The CDR3 is CASSIRNQPQHF. CDR3 DNA, as far as it was read: TGTGCCAGTAGTATACGTAATCAGCCC.

A note on this clone: The observed sequence ends 3 residues before the CDR3 terminus, with the missing tail filled in from the germline J gene. The chain recombines TRBV18 with TRBJ1-3, with 8 bases lining up with TRBD1. J was trimmed by 6 bases and V by 3 bases; bases with no gene match: 7. Germline CDR1 and CDR2: KGHSH and LQKENI. The CDR3 sequence is 15 residues long. The CDR3 DNA, read in part, is TGTGCCAGCTCACCGCGGACAGGGATTGAAAACACC. Translation: CASSPRTGIENT. The entire CDR3 sequence reads CASSPRTGIENTIYF.

As regards this clone: Read coverage stops 3 residues before the CDR3 terminus; the germline J gene supplies the remainder. The chain combines TRBV2 with TRBJ1-5, with D hard to call. The CDR3 covers 13 residues. Trimming took off 2 bases at V and 3 bases at J, with 5 bases between the two ends. The germline V gene has CDR1 SNHLY and CDR2 FYNNEI. CDR3 DNA, as far as it was read: TGTGCCAGCAGTGAAAACAACAATCAGCCC. Translated: CASSENNNQP. The complete CDR3 sequence is CASSENNNQPQHF.

Points on this clone: The sequenced fragment ends 3 residues before the CDR3 boundary, so the rest is inferred from the germline J gene. The chain couples TRBV7-8 to TRBJ2-3; 12 nucleotides align to TRBD1. The germline V gene encodes CDR1 SGHVS and CDR2 FQNEAQ. This CDR3 contains 18 residues. CDR3 sequence: CASSQTQPRDRGRETQYF. Incomplete CDR3 DNA: TGTGCCAGCAGCCAGACGCAGCCTCGGGACAGGGGGCGGGAGACG.

To note about this clone: The sequence runs out 3 residues before the end of the CDR3; the remainder is reconstructed from the germline J gene. The genes are TRBV2 and TRBJ2-7; TRBD1 agrees at 10 bases. Germline CDR1 reads SNHLY; CDR2 reads FYNNEI. CDR3 length equals 14 residues. The ends lost 7 bases at V and 2 bases at J; junction bases unmatched: 5. The CDR3 here is CASKVGQGTYEQYF. The CDR3 bases that were read are TGTGCCAGCAAGGTGGGACAGGGGACCTACGAG.